Detailed here is one T cell receptor (beta chain). The CDR3 runs 13 residues. Germline V CDR1 and CDR2: MNHEY, SVGAGI. Deletions cut 4 bases from V and 4 bases from J, with 10 bases between. The entry originates in a study of blood T cell repertoires in COVID-19. Background on the study: Some COVID-19 samples were acute and others convalescent; all came from the United States, Italy and Spain. PBMCs, B-cell-depleted T cells, or T cells were the source of the cDNA or gDNA that made up the material.

In the study's own analysis: Amplification of reference gene primers provided the estimated nucleated cell counts. Profiling relied on immunoSEQ multiplex PCR, and the TCRdb table lists in-frame clones only, not all of them. The V and J calls and the clone size are those of that table, but D and trimming were determined from the DNA. The sample holds just under 300,000 clones, around nine tenths seen once. The chain has TRBV6-5 and TRBJ1-1, with a tentative D call TRBD1 (6 bases). This receptor was obtained from a man in his 70s with acute or convalescent COVID-19. The sequenced material came from peripheral blood. CDR3 nucleotides: TGTGCCAGCAGTTCAGACAGGCGCACTGAAGCTTTCTTT. Its protein is CASSSDRRTEAFF.